The 3 T cell receptor beta chains presented below share a single source sample, sequenced in a study of CD8+ T cells in alopecia areata. TCR sequencing used cDNA made by reverse transcription of extracted RNA. The protocol was immunoSEQ multiplex PCR, while the TCRdb copy is restricted to in-frame clones and leaves out a portion. This table holds under 350,000 clones with no singletons; the top ten claim roughly 1.2%. Sorting used CD4, CD8alpha, NKG2D, NKG2ACE and other markers on pooled cutaneous lymph node cells. The sequenced sample consisted of CD4+ T cells sorted from a lymph node. The receptor source for this set is a C3H/HeJ mouse with alopecia areata. Strain MHC haplotype: H2-k.

This clone was seen a handful of times. The gene names here belong to mouse. From the germline J gene comes the end of the CDR3, since the read stops 4 residues before it. The rearrangement uses TRBV13-1 and TRBJ1-1, with D possibly TRBD1 on 6 matching bases. CDR3 length: 13 residues. CDR1 and CDR2 (germline): NSHNY, SYGAGN. Deletions cut 2 bases from V and 3 bases from J, with 8 bases between. The part of the CDR3 DNA that was read is TGTGCCAGCAGTGAACAGGGACACACA. It yields the protein CASSEQGHT. The CDR3 in full is CASSEQGHTEVFF.

In the case of this clone: Gene and germline names: mouse. The read gets to within 3 residues of the CDR3 end, and the germline J gene fills in the rest. The gene calls are TRBV14 and TRBJ1-6, with TRBD1 as a possible D gene (6 bases). TRBJ1-6 counts as an open reading frame of uncertain function. V dropped 2 bases and J dropped 5 bases, with 8 bases sitting between them. The CDR3 length is 14 residues. Germline-derived CDR1 and CDR2 are SGHDT and FRDEAV. This CDR3 is CASSLGQNNSPLYF. Partial CDR3 DNA: TGTGCCAGCAGTTTAGGACAGAATAATTCGCCC.

Note on this clone: Any gene name here is a mouse gene name. The read comes to an end 4 residues before the CDR3 does, leaving the germline J gene to fill in the end. The chain employs TRBV3 and TRBJ2-5; D might be TRBD2 (7 bases). CDR3 length: 16 amino acids. The germline gives CDR1 SNHLY, CDR2 FYNGKV (reference sequence). V was trimmed by 5 bases and J by 0 bases, leaving 15 bases between them. The CDR3 region is CASSPQGGVNQDTQYF. The CDR3 bases that were read are TGTGCCAGCAGCCCCCAAGGGGGGGTTAACCAAGAC.